This T cell receptor beta chain was captured in a study of blood T cell repertoires in COVID-19. Study-level background: T cells, B-cell-depleted T cells, or PBMCs supplied cDNA or gDNA.

V lost 2 bases, J lost 6 bases, and 17 bases lay in between. Germline lookup yields CDR1 SEHNR and CDR2 FQNEAQ (reference sequence). The CDR3 loop spans 16 amino acids. Per the authors' pipeline: How many nucleated cells were present was estimated from reference gene primer amplification. The method was immunoSEQ multiplex PCR; TCRdb's version includes in-frame clones alone and lacks a portion of them. V, J and clone size reflect that table, while D and trimming were determined from the DNA. The repertoire has 150,000 or so clones, approximately 90% of them found once; the top ten carry about 4.5%. Ages ranged from about 18 to 89 years, with residence in approximately 25 US areas.

This clonotype was obtained from a man aged 50-59 years who had recovered from COVID-19. The chain recombines TRBV7-9 with TRBJ1-5; D not resolved. Sequenced input: PBMCs or T cells enriched from blood (not recorded which). CDR3 in amino acids: CASSLSTGFLPQPQHF. The DNA for the CDR3 is TGTGCCAGCAGCTTAAGTACGGGGTTCCTCCCTCAGCCCCAGCATTTT.